This T cell receptor beta chain was sequenced for a study of cytomegalovirus exposure and HLA in healthy donors. Study-wide results and caveats: An apparent linkage of common viral pathogens to several of the most significant clusters emerged in a later analysis. Likely technical artifact: a cluster of highly shared sequence variants. Associated with cytomegalovirus, according to the listing, were 150 to 200 TCR beta chains.

The germline V gene has CDR1 SGHDT and CDR2 YYEEEE. V was pared by 5 bases and J by 3 bases, with 7 bases of the junction left unmatched. The length of the CDR3 is 15 residues. PCR employed 60 Vbeta and 13 Jbeta primers. The method was immunoSEQ multiplex PCR; TCRdb's version includes in-frame clones alone and lacks a portion of them. The sample consists of 90,000 to 110,000 clones, over 75% of them appearing once. Healthy bone marrow donors made up the donors. Comments on this clone: Antigen unknown.

The chain carries TRBV5-6 and TRBJ2-7, with 11 bases aligning to TRBD2. The clonotype originates from a young man in good health and CMV-seropositive. Material: PBMCs. The CDR3 loop reads CASSPRLAGNYEQYF. Here the CDR3 DNA reads TGTGCCAGCAGTCCGAGACTAGCGGGGAACTACGAGCAGTACTTC.